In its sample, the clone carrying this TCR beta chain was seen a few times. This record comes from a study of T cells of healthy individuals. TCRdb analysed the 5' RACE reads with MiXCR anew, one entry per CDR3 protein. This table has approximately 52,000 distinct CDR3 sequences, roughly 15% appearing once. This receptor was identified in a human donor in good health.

CDR3 nucleotide sequence: TGTGCCATCAGTGATCCGGGACAGAGGAACACTGAAGCTTTCTTT. Its translation: CAISDPGQRNTEAFF. The rearrangement links TRBV10-3 to TRBJ1-1, with 7 bases fitting TRBD1. CDR3 length equals 15 residues. The germline CDR1 and CDR2 sequences are ENHRY and SYGVKD. V dropped 3 bases and J dropped 1; count of bases not matched to a gene: 5.